The 28 T cell receptor beta chains below all came from one sample that was sequenced in a study of cytomegalovirus exposure and HLA in healthy donors. Primers for the PCR totalled 60 Vbeta and 13 Jbeta. Generated by immunoSEQ multiplex PCR, the TCRdb table keeps only in-frame clones and is missing some. The top ten hold roughly 1.9% of the sample, which has 150,000 to 200,000 clones, around three quarters seen once. The sequenced sample was PBMCs. Receptor source: a woman in her twenties or thirties in good health and CMV-seropositive.

The CDR3 bases are TGTGCCAGCAGCTTCACAGGGTCGGGCGAAAAACTGTTTTTT. Amino acid sequence: CASSFTGSGEKLFF. V is TRBV13 and J is TRBJ1-4; a possible D gene is TRBD1 (6 bases). Between the trimmed V and J ends, which lost 3 bases and 8 bases, there was a span of 13 bases. From germline, CDR1 is PRHDT and CDR2 FYEKMQ (reference sequence). The CDR3 has 14 residues.

This sequence joins TRBV19 and TRBJ2-6; D is unclear. This CDR3 has 14 amino acids. V shed 5 bases and J shed 0 bases, with 5 bases lying between them. Looked up from germline, CDR1 is LNHDA and CDR2 is SQIVND (reference sequence). CDR3 loop: CASSLHSGANVLTF. The CDR3 DNA is TGTGCCAGTAGTTTACACTCTGGGGCCAACGTCCTGACTTTC.

This sequence joins TRBV6-1 and TRBJ1-6; D unresolved. Looked up from germline, CDR1 is MNHNS and CDR2 is SASEGT. Trimming cost V 2 bases and J 7 bases, with 6 bases left between them. This CDR3 is built from 13 residues. CDR3 sequence reads: CASSEQQNSPLHF. The CDR3 DNA is TGTGCCAGCAGTGAACAACAGAATTCACCCCTCCACTTT.

The table lists this clone with a few counts. J is TRBJ1-5 and V is TRBV28; TRBD1 agrees at 8 bases. The CDR3 has 14 residues. CDR1 MDHEN and CDR2 SYDVKM come from the germline V gene. V lost 9 bases and J lost 2; bases outside the gene matches: 6. The CDR3 loop is CASQDRAGNQPQHF. DNA of the CDR3: TGTGCCAGTCAGGACAGGGCTGGCAATCAGCCCCAGCATTTT.

In DNA form, the CDR3 reads TGTGCCTGGCTCAGGGGTAACTATGGCTACACCTTC. Translated, it gives CAWLRGNYGYTF. J is TRBJ1-2 and V is TRBV30; D possibly corresponds to TRBD1 (6 bases). The CDR3 contains 12 residues. V shed 5 bases and J shed 1 base, with 8 bases lying between them. CDR1 is GTSNPN and CDR2 is SVGIG in the germline V gene (reference sequence).

The V call is TRBV30, the J call TRBJ1-2; possibly TRBD1 for D (5 bases). The germline V gene encodes CDR1 GTSNPN and CDR2 SVGIG (reference sequence). The V end was cut by 1 base, the J end by 5 bases, with 14 bases between. The CDR3 has 14 amino acids. Here the CDR3 DNA reads TGTGCCTGGAGTGAGCCAGGGAGGGTATATGGCTACACCTTC. It specifies CAWSEPGRVYGYTF. Looking up the rest from reference TRBV30 and TRBJ1-2 gives the full variable domain: SQTIHQWPATLVQPVGSPLSLECTVEGTSNPNLYWYRQAAGRGLQLLFYSVGIGQISSEVPQNLSASRPQDRQFILSSKKLLLSDSGFYLCAWSEPGRVYGYTFGSGTRLTVV.

The V call is TRBV27, the J call TRBJ2-1, with 11 bases that match TRBD2. CDR1 is MNHEY and CDR2 is SMNVEV in the germline V gene (reference sequence). V dropped 5 bases and J dropped 13; count of bases not matched to a gene: 7. The CDR3 runs 13 residues. CDR3 amino acids: CASSPLAGGDQFF. CDR3 DNA sequence: TGTGCCAGCAGTCCCCTAGCGGGGGGCGACCAGTTCTTC.

The gene calls are TRBV4-3 and TRBJ2-5; unclear D gene. Trimming took 0 bases from V and 5 from J, leaving 7 bases between them. CDR3 length equals 13 residues. Germline CDR1 reads LGHNA; CDR2 reads YSLEER. CDR3 residues: CASSQDLSETQYF. In DNA form, the CDR3 reads TGCGCCAGCAGCCAAGATCTCTCGGAGACCCAGTACTTC.

This chain joins TRBV28 and TRBJ1-4; D remains unclear. V gave up 7 bases and J gave up 5 bases, with 8 bases separating them. The CDR3 extends over 12 amino acids. CDR1 and CDR2 from the germline V gene are MDHEN and SYDVKM. The CDR3 here is CASKTANEKLFF. The CDR3 nucleotides read TGTGCCAGCAAAACAGCAAATGAAAAACTGTTTTTT.

This rearrangement joins TRBV27 to TRBJ1-1; D is unclear. The CDR3 sequence is 14 residues long. V was clipped by 6 bases and J by 3 bases, with 14 bases between them. The germline CDR1 and CDR2 sequences are MNHEY and SMNVEV (reference sequence). The DNA for the CDR3 is TGTGCCAGCAGGTTGAGCGCATGGGACACTGAAGCTTTCTTT. Amino acid sequence: CASRLSAWDTEAFF.

This chain uses TRBV4-3 with TRBJ1-2, with TRBD1 as a possible D gene (5 bases). The CDR3 spans 17 residues. Trimming removed 0 bases from V and 0 bases from J, with 14 bases in between. Germline V CDR1 and CDR2: LGHNA, YSLEER. The CDR3 spells CASSQDRGTVANYGYTF. In DNA, the CDR3 is TGCGCCAGCAGCCAAGATCGGGGGACCGTCGCTAACTATGGCTACACCTTC.

The V call is TRBV18, the J call TRBJ2-1; the D gene is possibly TRBD2 (6 bases). Germline V gene data show CDR1 as KGHSH and CDR2 as LQKENI. The CDR3 spans 16 residues. Trimming removed 1 base from V and 8 bases from J, with 18 bases in between. CDR3 DNA sequence: TGTGCCAGCTCACCACGGCGGAGGGCTGAGGTGGATGAGCAGTTCTTC. This encodes CASSPRRRAEVDEQFF.

In this sample, this clone turned up once. The chain couples TRBV6-6 to TRBJ2-7; D perhaps matches TRBD1 (6 bases). CDR1 is MNHNY and CDR2 is SVGAGI in the germline V gene (reference sequence). The CDR3 loop spans 15 amino acids. V lost 1 base and J lost 7, with 17 bases in between. The CDR3 DNA follows: TGTGCCAGCAGTTACTTGGCAGGGGCCTATGGGGAGCAGTACTTC. Its translation is CASSYLAGAYGEQYF.

The V gene is TRBV19, the J gene TRBJ2-5; tentatively, D is TRBD2 (6 bases). Looked up from germline, CDR1 is LNHDA and CDR2 is SQIVND (reference sequence). Between the trimmed V and J ends, which lost 6 bases and 5 bases, there was a span of 19 bases. CDR3 size: 15 residues. CDR3 protein: CASSISGTPGETQYF. DNA for the CDR3: TGTGCCAGTAGCATCTCCGGGACTCCAGGGGAGACCCAGTACTTC.

In its sample, this clone was seen a few times. The genes are TRBV2 and TRBJ1-2; tentative D call: TRBD1 (5 bases). Germline-derived CDR1 and CDR2 are SNHLY and FYNNEI. The CDR3 has 11 amino acids. Trimming removed 1 base at V and 14 bases at J, with 11 bases between. CDR3 nucleotides: TGTGCCAGCAGTGAAGTAGGGGTATGGACCTTC. It translates to CASSEVGVWTF.

V gene TRBV7-9 combines with J gene TRBJ2-7; no clear D. Germline V gene lookup returns CDR1 SEHNR and CDR2 FQNEAQ (reference sequence). There are 15 residues in the CDR3. Trimming stripped 2 bases from V and 4 bases from J, with 15 bases between. The CDR3 spells CASSLNSGLGYEQYF. The CDR3 DNA sequence: TGTGCCAGCAGCTTAAACTCGGGTCTTGGTTACGAGCAGTACTTC.

The chain has TRBV7-2 and TRBJ2-5; 10 nucleotides line up with TRBD2. Germline lookup yields CDR1 SGHTA and CDR2 FQGNSA. The V segment lost 3 bases and the J segment 0 bases; nucleotides outside the gene matches: 1. This CDR3 region has 15 residues. This chain's CDR3 is CASSFSGRYQETQYF. CDR3 DNA sequence: TGTGCCAGCAGCTTTAGCGGGAGGTACCAAGAGACCCAGTACTTC.

This clone was observed a handful of times. J is TRBJ2-6 and V is TRBV5-4; the match to TRBD1 covers 8 bases. V was clipped by 0 bases and J by 0 bases; unmatched bases: 2. This CDR3 has 17 amino acids. CDR1 and CDR2 (germline): SGHNT, YYREEE (reference sequence). CDR3 amino acids: CASSLGTGSSGANVLTF. In nucleotides, the CDR3 is TGTGCCAGCAGCTTGGGGACAGGGTCCTCTGGGGCCAACGTCCTGACTTTC.

This clone showed up just once. The chain uses TRBV4-3 and TRBJ1-1; no definite D call. CDR1 is LGHNA, CDR2 YSLEER, per germline. The CDR3 is made up of 14 amino acids. Trimming took off 0 bases at V and 1 base at J, with 6 bases between the two ends. Here the CDR3 reads CASSQDLSNTEAFF. The CDR3 DNA follows: TGCGCCAGCAGCCAAGATCTATCGAACACTGAAGCTTTCTTT.

This chain uses TRBV2 with TRBJ1-5; D gene ambiguous. Trimming shortened V by 6 bases and J by 2 bases, and 17 bases separated the two germline ends. CDR3 length equals 16 residues. Looked up from germline, CDR1 is SNHLY and CDR2 is FYNNEI. Written as DNA, the CDR3 is TGTGCCAGCAGCCCAGAGGTAACCTCGGGCAATCAGCCCCAGCATTTT. Protein: CASSPEVTSGNQPQHF.

The CDR3 DNA is TGTGCCAGCAGTCCCGGGACAGGGATCTACGAGCAGTACTTC. Translation gives CASSPGTGIYEQYF. This chain links TRBV28 with TRBJ2-7; 9 bases map to TRBD1. The CDR3 is made up of 14 amino acids. In germline, CDR1 is MDHEN, CDR2 SYDVKM. Germline trimming cut 5 bases from V and 3 bases from J; bases unmatched to any gene: 5.

The chain has TRBV30 and TRBJ1-1; the D is unclear. The germline V gene encodes CDR1 GTSNPN and CDR2 SVGIG (reference sequence). Trimming stripped 2 bases from V and 1 base from J, with 11 bases between. This CDR3 region has 14 residues. The CDR3 sequence: CAWSLGLSNTEAFF. The CDR3 DNA follows: TGTGCCTGGAGTCTAGGCCTATCGAACACTGAAGCTTTCTTT.

J is TRBJ1-2 and V is TRBV30; tentatively, D is TRBD1 (6 bases). Germline CDR1 and CDR2: GTSNPN and SVGIG (reference sequence). This CDR3 is 13 amino acids long. V gave up 5 bases and J gave up 0 bases, with 10 bases separating them. The CDR3 reads CAWWTEANYGYTF. CDR3 DNA sequence: TGTGCCTGGTGGACAGAAGCTAACTATGGCTACACCTTC. The full variable domain, with the rest looked up from reference TRBV30 and TRBJ1-2, is SQTIHQWPATLVQPVGSPLSLECTVEGTSNPNLYWYRQAAGRGLQLLFYSVGIGQISSEVPQNLSASRPQDRQFILSSKKLLLSDSGFYLCAWWTEANYGYTFGSGTRLTVV.

CDR3 bases: TGTGCCAGCAGCCCCCGTCCCCAGTATAACTATGGCTACACCTTC. Encoded protein: CASSPRPQYNYGYTF. The genes are TRBV7-9 and TRBJ1-2; D call uncertain. Germline values: CDR1 SEHNR, CDR2 FQNEAQ (reference sequence). The CDR3 loop spans 15 amino acids. V lost 5 bases, J lost 1 base, and 14 bases lay in between.

The gene calls are TRBV6-5 and TRBJ2-5; the D gene is possibly TRBD1 (6 bases). The CDR3 length is 15 residues. CDR1 and CDR2 from the germline V gene are MNHEY and SVGAGI. Trimming removed 5 bases from V and 2 bases from J, with 15 bases in between. CDR3 DNA: TGTGCCAGCAGTCCCCTCACACAGGGACAAGAGACCCAGTACTTC. Protein sequence: CASSPLTQGQETQYF.

This clone showed up just a few times. This chain uses TRBV7-9 with TRBJ1-2; D ambiguous. Per the germline V gene, CDR1 is SEHNR and CDR2 is FQNEAQ (reference sequence). The CDR3 contains 13 residues. Trimming cost V 1 base and J 4 bases, with 7 bases left between them. The CDR3 DNA reads as TGTGCCAGCAGCTTAGTGATACTCTATGGCTACACCTTC. Translating gives CASSLVILYGYTF.

The chain employs TRBV30 and TRBJ2-5; a possible D gene is TRBD1 (5 bases). The end of the DNA aligns better with TRBJ2-7, so the J call may be wrong. The CDR3 runs to 13 residues. The germline V gene encodes CDR1 GTSNPN and CDR2 SVGIG (reference sequence). The CDR3 spells CAWSDLTEYEQYF. The DNA of the CDR3 is TGTGCCTGGAGTGACTTGACAGAATACGAGCAGTACTTC.

The J gene is TRBJ1-1, the V gene TRBV19; D may be TRBD1 (5 bases). The CDR3 covers 12 residues. V lost 5 bases, J lost 7 bases, and 11 bases lay in between. Germline lookup yields CDR1 LNHDA and CDR2 SQIVND (reference sequence). The CDR3 bases are TGTGCCAGTAGTTGGGGGGGAGGTGAAGCTTTCTTT. Translated, it gives CASSWGGGEAFF.